The 8 T cell receptor beta chains below were found in one sample sequenced in a study of T cells in Graves' hyperthyroidism and ophthalmopathy. Amplification targeted TCR beta CDR3 regions from RNA transcripts. The primer set for the first-round RT-PCR of the TCR CDR3 was HTBI. TCRdb fed the multiplex PCR reads into MiXCR, producing one record per CDR3 protein. Here the sample spans over 300,000 distinct CDR3 sequences, approximately 15% being singletons. Sequenced input: blood. These receptors all come from a woman aged 55-69 years with Graves' hyperthyroidism.

The DNA of the CDR3 is TGTGCCACCAGCAGAGACAGGTCCGAGCAGTACTTC. Amino acid sequence: CATSRDRSEQYF. The rearrangement joins TRBV15 to TRBJ2-7; D is unresolved. Germline V gene data show CDR1 as LNHNV and CDR2 as YYDKDF (reference sequence). Trimming shortened V by 0 bases and J by 6 bases, and 6 bases separated the two germline ends. CDR3 length: 12 amino acids.

This clonotype was observed many times. The chain joins TRBV6-1 to TRBJ2-7; D is unresolved. Trimming removed 11 bases at V and 7 bases at J, with 21 bases between. CDR3 size: 13 residues. Per germline, CDR1 MNHNS and CDR2 SASEGT. CDR3 in DNA: TGTGCCGCTCGCGGCGTCCCCTCCGGGGAGCAGTACTTC. It encodes CAARGVPSGEQYF.

This clonotype was picked up many times. V and J are TRBV7-9 and TRBJ2-3; 9 bases line up with TRBD2. This CDR3 contains 14 residues. V was clipped by 2 bases and J by 8 bases; unmatched bases: 5. Germline V gene data show CDR1 as SEHNR and CDR2 as FQNEAQ (reference sequence). The CDR3 is CASSLWREGFTQYF. DNA of the CDR3: TGTGCCAGCAGCTTATGGCGGGAGGGTTTTACGCAGTATTTT.

This clonotype appeared many times. This rearrangement joins TRBV11-3 to TRBJ1-4; D call uncertain. This CDR3 region has 14 residues. V lost 2 bases to trimming and J lost 5 bases, with 9 bases between them. Germline-derived CDR1 and CDR2 are SGHNT and YENEEA. CDR3 in amino acids: CASSLLAGNEKLFF. In DNA, the CDR3 is TGTGCCAGCAGCTTATTAGCTGGGAATGAAAAACTGTTTTTT.

This clonotype showed up many times. In nucleotides, the CDR3 is TGCGCCAGCAGCCCGGGACCTCCTCGTAGCCCGTACGAGCAGTACTTC. Residues: CASSPGPPRSPYEQYF. This chain joins TRBV5-1 and TRBJ2-7, with D perhaps assigned TRBD1 or TRBD2 (5 bases each). The V end lost 4 bases, the J end lost 4 bases, and 21 bases lay between the germline ends. The germline V gene has CDR1 SGHRS and CDR2 YFSETQ. The CDR3 extends over 16 amino acids.

This clonotype was counted between two and nine times. This chain joins TRBV20-1 and TRBJ2-3; 8 nucleotides line up with TRBD2. From germline, CDR1 is DFQATT and CDR2 SNEGSKA (reference sequence). V was clipped by 7 bases and J by 7 bases; unmatched bases: 16. The CDR3 covers 15 residues. The CDR3 nucleotides are TGCAGTGGAATCTTTAGCGGGAATCCGATGCATACGCAGTATTTT. Encoded protein: CSGIFSGNPMHTQYF.

This clonotype was seen only a few times. The chain combines TRBV5-1 with TRBJ2-2; D uncertain. This CDR3 is built from 14 residues. Per the germline V gene, CDR1 is SGHRS and CDR2 is YFSETQ. V shed 3 bases and J shed 0 bases, with 6 bases lying between them. This CDR3 reads CASSSAANTGELFF. The CDR3, as DNA: TGCGCCAGCAGCTCGGCGGCGAACACCGGGGAGCTGTTTTTT.

This clonotype was counted many times. V is TRBV3-1 and J is TRBJ2-5, with D unclear. The CDR3 is 14 residues long. The V and J ends lost 0 bases and 3 bases respectively, with 8 bases between them. Germline CDR1 reads LGHDT; CDR2 reads YNNKEL (reference sequence). The CDR3 reads CASSQDDQKETQYF. The CDR3 coding sequence is TGTGCCAGCAGCCAAGACGACCAAAAAGAGACCCAGTACTTC.